The 10 T cell receptor beta chains listed next were all sequenced from one sample in a study of blood T cells in healthy people across ages. Sample-barcoded 5' priming and a J-beta primer mix drove a second PCR of about 7 to 11 cycles. TCRdb ran MiXCR on the 5' RACE reads and lists one entry per CDR3 protein. The sample consists of around 940,000 distinct CDR3 sequences, roughly half of them appearing once. Sequencing was done on a sample of blood. Every receptor here comes from a woman aged 55-69 years in good health.

The rearrangement links TRBV5-5 to TRBJ2-7; D is uncertain. Trimming left V 1 base short and J 3 bases short, with 14 bases between. The CDR3 runs to 15 residues. CDR1 and CDR2 (germline): SGHKS, YYEKEE (reference sequence). CDR3 in DNA: TGTGCCAGCAGCTTGTCAGTCCCTCCACTCTACGAGCAGTACTTC. Translation gives CASSLSVPPLYEQYF.

The CDR3 nucleotides read TGTGCCAGCAGAGCCTTTGCGGGTGGCATATATGGCTACACCTTC. Protein sequence: CASRAFAGGIYGYTF. The V call is TRBV27, the J call TRBJ1-2; D is unresolved. CDR3 length equals 15 residues. Germline lookup yields CDR1 MNHEY and CDR2 SMNVEV (reference sequence). V was trimmed by 6 bases and J by 5 bases, leaving 19 bases between them.

The chain uses TRBV11-3 and TRBJ2-1; TRBD2 agrees at 7 bases. The J call may be mistaken, given a closer DNA end match to TRBJ2-7. The length of the CDR3 is 17 residues. Germline assignment: CDR1 SGHNT and CDR2 YENEEA. The CDR3 region is CASSRSGRADSYNEQYF. CDR3 bases: TGTGCCAGCAGCCGATCGGGGAGGGCTGACTCCTACAATGAGCAGTACTTC.

This clonotype was picked up a small number of times. The chain carries TRBV29-1 and TRBJ2-3; 8 nucleotides line up with TRBD2. This CDR3 region has 14 residues. V dropped 6 bases and J dropped 3; count of bases not matched to a gene: 8. The germline gives CDR1 SQVTM, CDR2 ANQGSEA. The CDR3 spells CSVSSGRETDTQYF. The CDR3 region has the DNA TGCAGCGTATCCAGCGGGAGAGAGACAGATACGCAGTATTTT.

The chain combines TRBV12-3 or TRBV12-4 with TRBJ2-1; tentative D call: TRBD1 (6 bases). Trimming removed 2 bases at V and 9 bases at J, with 17 bases between. This CDR3 is 15 amino acids long. The CDR3 here is CASSLSAGAQSEQFF. CDR3 coding DNA: TGTGCCAGCAGTTTAAGCGCAGGGGCTCAGAGTGAGCAGTTCTTC.

This clonotype was detected only once. The genes are TRBV29-1 and TRBJ1-2; D is uncertain. Per the germline V gene, CDR1 is SQVTM and CDR2 is ANQGSEA. The CDR3 loop spans 13 amino acids. V lost 5 bases and J 7 bases, leaving 17 bases between the germline ends. The CDR3 sequence: CSVNTGLIGGYTF. The CDR3 region has the DNA TGCAGCGTTAACACGGGCCTCATTGGTGGCTACACCTTC.

V and J are TRBV4-1 and TRBJ1-2; D is uncertain. Germline loops: CDR1 MGHRA, CDR2 YSYEKL. This CDR3 is built from 14 residues. The V and J ends lost 3 bases and 1 base respectively, with 9 bases between them. The CDR3 nucleotides read TGCGCCAGCAGCCACCTCAGCAGTAACTATGGCTACACCTTC. The encoded protein is CASSHLSSNYGYTF.

This clonotype was counted a few times. The gene calls are TRBV6-6 and TRBJ2-5; the D is unclear. Germline V gene data show CDR1 as MNHNY and CDR2 as SVGAGI (reference sequence). V was clipped by 7 bases and J by 1 base, with 4 bases between them. The length of the CDR3 is 11 residues. This CDR3 is CASTIQETQYF. CDR3 DNA: TGTGCCAGCACTATCCAAGAGACCCAGTACTTC.

This chain joins TRBV2 and TRBJ1-1; 7 bases align to TRBD1. V was pared by 4 bases and J by 6 bases, with 5 bases of the junction left unmatched. The germline gives CDR1 SNHLY, CDR2 FYNNEI. The CDR3 totals 13 residues. CDR3 sequence (DNA): TGTGCCAGCAGTGGGGAGGGGGCGGCTGAAGCTTTCTTT. Residues: CASSGEGAAEAFF.

The CDR3 is CASSLVADQPQHF. The CDR3 DNA follows: TGTGCCAGCAGCTTAGTGGCCGATCAGCCCCAGCATTTT. The rearrangement uses TRBV7-9 and TRBJ1-5; D is unclear. This CDR3 is 13 amino acids long. V was pared by 1 base and J by 5 bases, with 6 bases between. Germline V gene data show CDR1 as SEHNR and CDR2 as FQNEAQ (reference sequence).